The 18 T cell receptor beta chains below all came from one sample that was sequenced in a study of identical twins. A single record per CDR3 protein comes from TCRdb applying MiXCR to the 5' RACE reads. The table includes fewer than 550,000 distinct CDR3 sequences, approximately 14% detected once. These sequences were also reported in another study, on yellow fever vaccine responses in identical twins.

The sample comprised CD4+ T cells sorted from blood. Source of these receptors: a young woman in good health.

There are a few counts of this clonotype. This chain links TRBV5-1 with TRBJ2-1; 10 bases match TRBD2. Losses at the gene ends were 5 bases for V and 8 bases for J; bases not matched to a gene: 10. The CDR3 spans 15 residues. The V gene's germline CDR1 is SGHRS and CDR2 YFSETQ. The CDR3 loop reads CASSLGASGSDEQFF. As DNA, the CDR3 is TGCGCCAGCAGTCTTGGGGCTAGCGGGAGTGATGAGCAGTTCTTC.

V and J are TRBV3-1 and TRBJ2-1, with TRBD2 matching 11 bases. The CDR3 is 16 residues long. Trimming at V came to 4 bases and at J to 6 bases, leaving 8 bases not matched to a gene. Germline V gives CDR1 LGHDT, CDR2 YNNKEL (reference sequence). In DNA form, the CDR3 reads TGTGCCAGCAGCCCAACCCCTAGCGGGGGGCTCAATGAGCAGTTCTTC. This codes for CASSPTPSGGLNEQFF.

The chain recombines TRBV4-2 with TRBJ1-2, with TRBD1 identical over 10 bases. Trimming at V came to 0 bases and at J to 0 bases, leaving 1 base not matched to a gene. Per the germline V gene, CDR1 is LGHNA and CDR2 is YNFKEQ. CDR3 length: 16 amino acids. The CDR3 loop is CASSQEGQGANYGYTF. In DNA, the CDR3 is TGTGCCAGCAGCCAAGAAGGACAGGGGGCTAACTATGGCTACACCTTC.

This clonotype has just one count. A read error may produce the germline difference seen at one junction end. The chain employs TRBV12-3 or TRBV12-4 and TRBJ2-2; TRBD2 matches at 9 bases. The CDR3 is 18 amino acids. The CDR3 loop reads CACSRGLASEPGTGELFF. As DNA, the CDR3 is TGTGCCTGCAGTCGGGGACTAGCCTCTGAACCGGGAACCGGGGAGCTGTTTTTT.

This chain uses TRBV7-2 with TRBJ2-1; 11 bases line up with TRBD1. In germline, CDR1 is SGHTA, CDR2 FQGNSA. J lost 8 bases, V lost 6 bases, and 9 bases had no gene match. The CDR3 is 15 amino acids. CDR3 DNA: TGTGCCAGCAGAAAATACGGACAGGGGGCCCATGAGCAGTTCTTC. This gives the protein CASRKYGQGAHEQFF.

The chain couples TRBV7-9 to TRBJ1-1; 8 nucleotides align to TRBD1. This CDR3 has 16 residues. Germline trimming cut 4 bases from V and 0 bases from J; bases unmatched to any gene: 7. Germline loops: CDR1 SEHNR, CDR2 FQNEAQ (reference sequence). The CDR3 nucleotides are TGTGCCAGCAGCTATGGGACAGGAAAAATGAACACTGAAGCTTTCTTT. The encoded protein is CASSYGTGKMNTEAFF.

This clonotype was seen only a few times. The chain links TRBV6-5 to TRBJ2-5; 12 nucleotides align to TRBD2. Trimming at V came to 0 bases and at J to 2 bases, leaving 4 bases not matched to a gene. The CDR3 is 17 residues long. The germline CDR1 and CDR2 sequences are MNHEY and SVGAGI. The CDR3 DNA sequence: TGTGCCAGCAGTTACTCCGGACTAGCGGGGTATCAAGAGACCCAGTACTTC. It encodes CASSYSGLAGYQETQYF.

The CDR3 reads CASGTSGGAKYNEQFF. Written as DNA, the CDR3 is TGTGCCAGCGGCACATCCGGGGGGGCAAAATACAATGAGCAGTTCTTC. The chain has TRBV28 and TRBJ2-1; 8 bases map to TRBD2. The V segment lost 8 bases and the J segment 4 bases; nucleotides outside the gene matches: 13. The CDR3 is 16 amino acids. Germline-derived CDR1 and CDR2 are MDHEN and SYDVKM.

The chain links TRBV10-3 to TRBJ2-1; no clear D gene. Germline V gene lookup returns CDR1 ENHRY and CDR2 SYGVKD. Trimming stripped 8 bases from V and 6 bases from J, with 8 bases between. This CDR3 comprises 11 residues. The CDR3 protein is CAIQGSNEQFF. The CDR3 bases are TGTGCCATCCAAGGATCCAATGAGCAGTTCTTC.

The rearrangement joins TRBV18 to TRBJ2-1, with TRBD1 matching 7 bases. V lost 4 bases, J lost 5 bases, and 2 bases stayed unmatched. This CDR3 is built from 13 residues. Germline V gene sequence: CDR1 KGHSH, CDR2 LQKENI. CDR3 sequence (DNA): TGTGCCAGCTCACACGGGACAGACAATGAGCAGTTCTTC. Protein product: CASSHGTDNEQFF.

The V and J genes are TRBV20-1 and TRBJ2-7; a possible D gene is TRBD2 (5 bases). CDR3 length equals 13 residues. Trimming took off 3 bases at V and 2 bases at J, with 11 bases between the two ends. Germline CDR1 is DFQATT and CDR2 is SNEGSKA (reference sequence). CDR3 protein: CSASLGSAYEQYF. The CDR3 bases are TGCAGTGCTAGCTTGGGGAGTGCCTACGAGCAGTACTTC.

This clonotype was seen ten or more times. The chain combines TRBV20-1 with TRBJ1-5; possible D gene TRBD1, 5 bases. V lost 0 bases, J lost 3 bases, and 21 bases lay in between. The V gene's germline CDR1 is DFQATT and CDR2 SNEGSKA (reference sequence). The CDR3 has 18 amino acids. The CDR3 region is CSARDPPGGGLDNQPQHF. CDR3 in DNA: TGCAGTGCTAGAGATCCTCCGGGGGGAGGGTTAGACAATCAGCCCCAGCATTTT.

The rearrangement joins TRBV4-2 to TRBJ2-3, with D tentatively TRBD2 (6 bases). Trimming cost V 3 bases and J 6 bases, with 13 bases left between them. CDR3 length: 14 residues. From germline, CDR1 is LGHNA and CDR2 YNFKEQ. CDR3 in DNA: TGTGCCAGCAGCCAGGGGGGATTTTCGGATACGCAGTATTTT. Translating gives CASSQGGFSDTQYF.

This chain uses TRBV20-1 with TRBJ2-1, with D unclear. The length of the CDR3 is 15 residues. The V end was cut by 5 bases, the J end by 0 bases, with 14 bases between. Germline CDR1 DFQATT, CDR2 SNEGSKA (reference sequence). CDR3 DNA: TGCAGTGCTGGGGTCCTCGTCGGCTCCTACAATGAGCAGTTCTTC. This translates into CSAGVLVGSYNEQFF.

V gene TRBV20-1 combines with J gene TRBJ2-7, with 9 bases matching TRBD2. The germline gives CDR1 DFQATT, CDR2 SNEGSKA (reference sequence). The CDR3 totals 16 residues. After removal of 1 base from V and 5 bases from J, the junction contained 12 bases not matched to a gene. CDR3 protein: CSARVPYGLAPDEQYF. The CDR3 DNA reads as TGCAGTGCTAGAGTCCCCTACGGACTAGCGCCCGACGAGCAGTACTTC.

This chain uses TRBV28 with TRBJ2-2; TRBD1 matches 7 bases. The V and J ends lost 5 bases and 4 bases, in that order; junction bases with no gene match: 13. Germline CDR1 and CDR2: MDHEN and SYDVKM. This CDR3 is 17 amino acids long. This CDR3 reads CASSLEAGTVVTGELFF. The CDR3 region has the DNA TGTGCCAGCAGTCTGGAGGCAGGGACAGTCGTCACCGGGGAGCTGTTTTTT.

The chain is built from TRBV12-3 or TRBV12-4 and TRBJ2-7; the D gene is possibly TRBD2 (6 bases). The CDR3 is 12 amino acids. Trimming took 9 bases from V and 2 from J, leaving 11 bases between them. The CDR3 DNA follows: TGTGCCAGTATTAGCGGAACCTACGAGCAGTACTTC. It translates to CASISGTYEQYF.

For the CDR3, the DNA is TGTGCCAGCAGCTTAAACGGGAGAAGCACAGATACGCAGTATTTT. Translated: CASSLNGRSTDTQYF. The chain employs TRBV11-3 and TRBJ2-3, with D possibly being TRBD2 (6 bases). The germline V gene has CDR1 SGHNT and CDR2 YENEEA. Trimming stripped 2 bases from V and 0 bases from J, with 9 bases between. The CDR3 spans 15 residues.